Shown below are 5 T cell receptor beta chains from a single sample sequenced in a study of blood T cells in healthy people across ages. Through a sample-barcoded 5' primer and a J-beta primer mix, a second PCR was run for roughly 7 to 12 cycles. Each CDR3 protein is one row after TCRdb ran MiXCR on the 5' RACE reads. The sample includes about 2 million distinct CDR3 sequences, around half seen only once; the top ten take less than 2.5%. Sequenced material: blood. The receptors here all came from a middle-aged woman in good health.

The chain is built from TRBV6-4 and TRBJ2-7; 8 bases agree with TRBD2. The germline V gene has CDR1 MRHNA and CDR2 SNTAGT. The CDR3 has 15 residues. The junction had 6 bases not matched to a gene; V was cut back by 5 bases and J by 0 bases. CDR3 protein: CASSKESGSSYEQYF. CDR3 bases: TGTGCCAGCAGTAAAGAGAGCGGGAGCTCCTACGAGCAGTACTTC.

The genes are TRBV12-3 or TRBV12-4 and TRBJ1-6; 9 nucleotides align to TRBD1. CDR3 length equals 17 residues. V shed 3 bases and J 2 bases; nucleotides not matched to a gene: 5. The CDR3 bases are TGTGCCAGCAGTTTCCGGACAGGGGACCCCTATAATTCACCCCTCCACTTT. Its translation is CASSFRTGDPYNSPLHF.

The V call is TRBV10-2, the J call TRBJ2-1; 9 nucleotides line up with TRBD1. J lost 6 bases, V lost 3 bases, and 3 bases had no gene match. Germline values: CDR1 WSHSY, CDR2 SAAADI. This CDR3 is built from 14 residues. As DNA, the CDR3 is TGCGCCAGCAGTGACCGGGACAGGGCCAATGAGCAGTTCTTC. It encodes CASSDRDRANEQFF.

Notes on this clonotype: A read error may produce the germline difference seen at one junction end. The chain employs TRBV7-9 and TRBJ1-6; D not resolved. Germline V CDR1 and CDR2: SEHNR, FQNEAQ (reference sequence). The CDR3 has 15 amino acids. In nucleotides, the CDR3 is TGTGCCAGCAGCTTAGATGGCGGTCAGAATTCACCCCCCCACTTT. Protein sequence: CASSLDGGQNSPPHF.

On this clonotype itself: At one end the junction does not follow the germline gene, possibly because of a read error. The chain combines TRBV6-5 with TRBJ2-7; unclear D gene. From germline, CDR1 is MNHEY and CDR2 SVGAGI. This CDR3 is built from 14 residues. CDR3 loop: CASSHSFIEYEQYF. CDR3 nucleotide sequence: TGTGCCAGCAGTCACTCCTTTATTGAATACGAGCAGTACTTC.